The 30 T cell receptor beta chains listed next were all sequenced from one sample in a study of T cells in Graves' hyperthyroidism and ophthalmopathy. TCR beta CDR3 regions were amplified from RNA. A first-round RT-PCR of the TCR CDR3 used the HTBI primer set. TCRdb reprocessed the multiplex PCR reads with MiXCR, giving one entry per CDR3 protein. The sample lists 500,000 to 750,000 distinct CDR3 sequences, approximately 15% occurring once. Sequenced material: blood. All receptors derive from a woman aged 18-29 years with Graves' ophthalmopathy.

This clonotype was detected ten times or more. This chain uses TRBV9 with TRBJ1-2; 9 bases match TRBD1. V shed 3 bases, J shed 4 bases, and the junction held 4 bases outside the gene matches. The CDR3 contains 14 residues. Germline lookup yields CDR1 SGDLS and CDR2 YYNGEE. CDR3 coding DNA: TGTGCCAGCAGCGCCGGGACAGGGCTCTATGGCTACACCTTC. Its protein product is CASSAGTGLYGYTF.

This clonotype was found many times. The chain employs TRBV7-2 and TRBJ2-7, with 10 bases fitting TRBD2. This CDR3 has 14 amino acids. The germline V gene has CDR1 SGHTA and CDR2 FQGNSA. Trimming at V came to 8 bases and at J to 2 bases, leaving 6 bases not matched to a gene. CDR3 sequence (DNA): TGTGCCAGCGGACTAGCGGAGGTGGCCTACGAGCAGTACTTC. Its protein is CASGLAEVAYEQYF.

Many counts were recorded for this clonotype. The chain joins TRBV28 to TRBJ2-6, with TRBD2 as a possible D gene (5 bases). This CDR3 is 14 amino acids long. Germline-derived CDR1 and CDR2 are MDHEN and SYDVKM. V was cut by 7 bases and J by 0 bases, with 7 bases left in between. The CDR3 loop reads CASTRDSGANVLTF. The CDR3 DNA sequence: TGTGCCAGCACCCGGGACTCTGGGGCCAACGTCCTGACTTTC.

This clonotype came up many times. This clone may be a read error of a much larger clone one base away. The chain employs TRBV7-9 and TRBJ2-1; 11 bases are shared with TRBD2. This CDR3 is 15 amino acids long. Losses at the gene ends were 5 bases for V and 3 bases for J; bases not matched to a gene: 3. Per germline, CDR1 SEHNR and CDR2 FQNEAQ (reference sequence). The CDR3 nucleotides are TGTGCCAGCAGCACCGGGACTAGCGGCTACAATGAGCAGTTCTTC. Translation: CASSTGTSGYNEQFF.

The sample holds many counts of this clonotype. The chain couples TRBV28 to TRBJ2-1; TRBD2 matches at 11 bases. The germline CDR1 and CDR2 sequences are MDHEN and SYDVKM. V gave up 1 base and J gave up 3 bases; unmatched junction bases: 11. The CDR3 extends over 19 amino acids. DNA for the CDR3: TGTGCCAGCAGTTTATCCCTCCTTAGCGGGAGGGCCTACTACAATGAGCAGTTCTTC. This encodes CASSLSLLSGRAYYNEQFF. Full variable domain (rest looked up from reference TRBV28 and TRBJ2-1): DVKVTQSSRYLVKRTGEKVFLECVQDMDHENMFWYRQDPGLGLRLIYFSYDVKMKEKGDIPEGYSVSREKKERFSLILESASTNQTSMYLCASSLSLLSGRAYYNEQFFGPGTRLTVL.

The sample holds many counts of this clonotype. This rearrangement joins TRBV12-3 or TRBV12-4 to TRBJ1-3, with a tentative D call TRBD1 (6 bases). This CDR3 comprises 14 residues. Between the trimmed V and J ends, which lost 2 bases and 4 bases, there was a span of 9 bases. CDR3: CASSLTGPGNTIYF. The CDR3 DNA is TGTGCCAGCAGTTTAACAGGGCCCGGAAACACCATATATTTT.

This clonotype occurred a few times. The chain couples TRBV7-8 to TRBJ1-3, with 7 bases fitting TRBD1. The germline gives CDR1 SGHVS, CDR2 FQNEAQ. The CDR3 has 16 residues. The junction had 11 bases not matched to a gene; V was cut back by 5 bases and J by 4 bases. CDR3 amino acids: CASSPTGSRAGNTIYF. The DNA of the CDR3 is TGTGCCAGCAGCCCGACAGGGTCCAGAGCAGGAAACACCATATATTTT.

Many counts were recorded for this clonotype. The J gene is TRBJ2-7, the V gene TRBV6-2 or TRBV6-3, with 8 bases that match TRBD2. J lost 9 bases, V lost 2 bases, and 18 bases had no gene match. Germline CDR1 and CDR2: MNHEY and SVGEGT. CDR3 length: 17 amino acids. CDR3: CASSYPPSGGGGAGQYF. The DNA of the CDR3 is TGTGCCAGCAGTTACCCTCCTTCGGGAGGGGGAGGGGCCGGGCAGTACTTC.

The chain combines TRBV9 with TRBJ1-6; 8 bases line up with TRBD1. CDR3 length equals 16 residues. Trimming at V came to 2 bases and at J to 7 bases, leaving 8 bases not matched to a gene. Germline CDR1 is SGDLS and CDR2 is YYNGEE. The CDR3 sequence: CASSVGRGLENSPLHF. The CDR3 DNA is TGTGCCAGCAGCGTGGGCAGGGGGCTAGAGAATTCACCCCTCCACTTT.

This clonotype was observed many times. This chain connects TRBV29-1 to TRBJ1-2, with D perhaps TRBD1 (5 bases). Germline loops: CDR1 SQVTM, CDR2 ANQGSEA. The CDR3 totals 11 residues. V lost 2 bases, J lost 4 bases, and 5 bases lay in between. CDR3: CSVEQGYGYTF. The CDR3 DNA is TGCAGCGTTGAACAGGGCTATGGCTACACCTTC.

There are many counts of this clonotype. The chain recombines TRBV7-3 with TRBJ2-2, with TRBD2 identical over 9 bases. Germline CDR1 reads SGHTA; CDR2 reads FQGTGA. V lost 5 bases to trimming and J lost 6 bases; unmatched junction nucleotides: 4. This CDR3 has 14 amino acids. This CDR3 reads CASSPGTSPGELFF. The CDR3 coding sequence is TGTGCCAGCAGCCCCGGGACTAGCCCCGGGGAGCTGTTTTTT.

On this clonotype: A much larger clone differs from this one at a single base, so this may be a read error. The chain combines TRBV2 with TRBJ1-1; maybe TRBD1 (6 bases). The CDR3 spans 12 residues. Germline loops: CDR1 SNHLY, CDR2 FYNNEI. CDR3 region: CASMGGARKALF. CDR3 coding DNA: TGTGCCAGCATGGGGGGGGCGAGAAAAGCTCTCTTT.

To note about this clonotype: Possible read error: a much larger clone is one base away. This chain uses TRBV12-3 or TRBV12-4 with TRBJ1-5; 8 bases fit TRBD1. The CDR3 loop spans 15 amino acids. This CDR3 reads CTSSRGQGTGRPQHF. The CDR3 bases are TGTACCAGCAGTCGAGGACAGGGCACGGGGAGGCCCCAGCATTTT.

The chain carries TRBV2 and TRBJ2-3; TRBD2 matches at 9 bases. The CDR3 runs to 18 residues. Germline-derived CDR1 and CDR2 are SNHLY and FYNNEI. J lost 0 bases, V lost 2 bases, and 9 bases had no gene match. The CDR3 DNA is TGTGCCAGCAGTGAATTTAGTGGACTAGCGACGAGCACAGATACGCAGTATTTT. Its protein is CASSEFSGLATSTDTQYF.

Ten or more counts support this clonotype. J is TRBJ2-3 and V is TRBV18, with a weak D call TRBD1 (6 bases). Germline values: CDR1 KGHSH, CDR2 LQKENI. This CDR3 is built from 15 residues. The V and J ends lost 1 base and 2 bases respectively, with 10 bases between them. The CDR3 sequence: CASSPQTGNTDTQYF. The CDR3 DNA reads TGTGCCAGCTCACCACAGACAGGAAACACAGATACGCAGTATTTT.

This clonotype has just a few counts. The chain joins TRBV14 to TRBJ1-2, with a weak D call TRBD1 (5 bases). Per germline, CDR1 SGHDN and CDR2 FVKESK. The CDR3 sequence is 15 residues long. The V end lost 3 bases, the J end lost 4 bases, and 15 bases lay between the germline ends. The CDR3, as DNA: TGTGCCAGCAGCCACGGAATAGGGGAAGGCTATGGCTACACCTTC. Its translation: CASSHGIGEGYGYTF.

The rearrangement uses TRBV7-2 and TRBJ2-5; 9 bases fit TRBD1. With 1 base clipped from V and 5 bases from J, the junction kept 5 bases outside the gene matches. The CDR3 is 15 amino acids. Germline V gives CDR1 SGHTA, CDR2 FQGNSA. CDR3 region: CASSLGGQGWETQYF. CDR3 nucleotide sequence: TGTGCCAGCAGCTTAGGGGGACAGGGTTGGGAGACCCAGTACTTC. The variable domain in full, with the rest retrieved from reference TRBV7-2 and TRBJ2-5, is GAGVSQSPSNKVTEKGKDVELRCDPISGHTALYWYRQSLGQGLEFLIYFQGNSAPDKSGLPSDRFSAERTGGSVSTLTIQRTQQEDSAVYLCASSLGGQGWETQYFGPGTRLLVL.

The gene calls are TRBV28 and TRBJ2-6, with D possibly TRBD2 on 6 matching bases. Germline CDR1 is MDHEN and CDR2 is SYDVKM. Trimming pared 6 bases from V and 0 bases from J, leaving 18 bases between. The length of the CDR3 is 18 residues. This CDR3 is CASSLGGAPSSGANVLTF. CDR3 sequence (DNA): TGTGCCAGCAGCTTAGGAGGGGCCCCAAGCTCTGGGGCCAACGTCCTGACTTTC.

This chain links TRBV7-2 with TRBJ1-1; TRBD1 might be the D (5 bases). In germline, CDR1 is SGHTA, CDR2 FQGNSA. The CDR3 sequence is 15 residues long. V lost 1 base to trimming and J lost 11 bases, with 20 bases between them. CDR3 amino acids: CASSLVTGGFSDAFF. The CDR3 region has the DNA TGTGCCAGCAGCTTAGTTACAGGAGGGTTTTCGGACGCTTTCTTT.

This clonotype showed up just a few times. The CDR3 region is CSVRLGAKQYF. CDR3 bases: TGCAGCGTTCGGCTGGGCGCGAAGCAGTACTTC. The chain couples TRBV29-1 to TRBJ2-7; D is undetermined. With 5 bases removed from V and 8 bases from J, the gap between germline ends came to 13 bases. The CDR3 runs 11 residues. The V gene's germline CDR1 is SQVTM and CDR2 ANQGSEA.

This clonotype was recorded a few times. V is TRBV27 and J is TRBJ2-5, with 11 nucleotides matching TRBD2. Germline values: CDR1 MNHEY, CDR2 SMNVEV (reference sequence). After removal of 8 bases from V and 12 bases from J, the junction contained 11 bases not matched to a gene. This CDR3 has 13 amino acids. Here the CDR3 reads CASRRLAGKAEYF. The CDR3 nucleotides read TGTGCCAGCCGAAGACTAGCGGGAAAAGCAGAGTACTTC.

This clonotype was found many times. The rearrangement joins TRBV27 to TRBJ2-7, with 7 bases lining up with TRBD1. The CDR3 is 17 amino acids. CDR1 is MNHEY and CDR2 is SMNVEV in the germline V gene (reference sequence). Unmatched junction bases numbered 16, after V lost 5 bases and J lost 3 bases. CDR3 nucleotide sequence: TGTGCCAGCAGTCCCCCTCCCATTAGCTCAGGGGGCTACGAGCAGTACTTC. It is translated as CASSPPPISSGGYEQYF.

This clonotype was detected a few times. The gene calls are TRBV18 and TRBJ2-1, with D possibly matching TRBD1 (5 bases). The germline V gene encodes CDR1 KGHSH and CDR2 LQKENI. The CDR3 runs 18 residues. V lost 0 bases to trimming and J lost 10 bases, with 25 bases between them. Here the CDR3 reads CASSPPLRLGLVHSEQFF. The CDR3 DNA reads as TGTGCCAGCTCACCACCCCTCCGACTGGGGCTAGTGCATAGCGAGCAGTTCTTC.

This clonotype was counted many times. CDR3 residues: CAWSVAGVDGEKLFF. The CDR3 DNA reads TGTGCCTGGAGTGTAGCAGGGGTAGATGGCGAAAAACTGTTTTTT. The chain recombines TRBV30 with TRBJ1-4, with D perhaps TRBD1 (6 bases). Trimming left V 0 bases short and J 8 bases short, with 16 bases between. The germline V gene has CDR1 GTSNPN and CDR2 SVGIG (reference sequence). The CDR3 totals 15 residues.

This clonotype was picked up many times. One junction end does not reproduce the germline sequence, and a read error may be involved. CDR3 protein: CASSLAGGVMNGQFF. As DNA, the CDR3 is TGTGCCAGCAGCTTAGCGGGAGGGGTAATGAATGGGCAGTTCTTC. The chain joins TRBV7-8 to TRBJ2-1; 7 nucleotides match TRBD2. In germline, CDR1 is SGHVS, CDR2 FQNEAQ. The CDR3 sequence is 15 residues long.

This chain uses TRBV7-8 with TRBJ2-7, with 14 bases lining up with TRBD2. The CDR3 extends over 16 amino acids. Trimming took 3 bases from V and 3 from J; bases not matched to a gene: 4. The V gene's germline CDR1 is SGHVS and CDR2 FQNEAQ. The CDR3 loop reads CASSFPGLAGGYEQYF. CDR3 DNA: TGTGCCAGCAGCTTTCCAGGACTAGCGGGAGGCTACGAGCAGTACTTC.

In this sample, this clonotype turned up many times. CDR3 DNA: TGTGCCAGCAGCCAAGGGGGACTCCCGAATCAGCCCCAGCATTTT. This encodes CASSQGGLPNQPQHF. The chain recombines TRBV3-1 with TRBJ1-5, with TRBD1 as a possible D gene (5 bases). With 1 base removed from V and 4 bases from J, the gap between germline ends came to 11 bases. Germline loops: CDR1 LGHDT, CDR2 YNNKEL (reference sequence). The CDR3 consists of 15 residues.

This clonotype was detected only once. The rearrangement joins TRBV15 to TRBJ1-2; D remains ambiguous. Germline V CDR1 and CDR2: LNHNV, YYDKDF (reference sequence). Deletions cut 0 bases from V and 0 bases from J, with 8 bases between. The CDR3 covers 15 residues. The CDR3 DNA follows: TGTGCCACCAGCAGAGATCCAACAACTAACTATGGCTACACCTTC. Protein sequence: CATSRDPTTNYGYTF.

The table lists this clonotype with many counts. The chain couples TRBV20-1 to TRBJ2-7, with a tentative D call TRBD1 (6 bases). V was shortened by 0 bases and J by 2 bases, with 17 bases between the two germline ends. The CDR3 has 16 amino acids. Germline assignment: CDR1 DFQATT and CDR2 SNEGSKA (reference sequence). This CDR3 reads CSARDLTGSFTYEQYF. The CDR3 region has the DNA TGCAGTGCTAGAGATTTGACAGGTTCTTTCACCTACGAGCAGTACTTC.

With respect to this clonotype: This may arise from a read error, as a much more abundant clone is one base away. The rearrangement joins TRBV7-3 to TRBJ1-1, with 7 bases matching TRBD1. The V gene's germline CDR1 is SGHTA and CDR2 FQGTGA. CDR3 size: 15 residues. CDR3 sequence: CASSLQGQLNTGAFF. The CDR3 DNA is TGTGCCAGCAGCCTACAGGGACAGCTAAACACTGGAGCTTTCTTT.